The sequence of this TCR beta chain was determined in a study of CD8 T cells in Susac syndrome. This clonotype occurred once. The ends were cut back, 6 bases at V and 5 bases at J, with 15 bases in the middle. Germline loops: CDR1 DFQATT, CDR2 SNEGSKA (reference sequence). This CDR3 spans 13 amino acids. Random hexamers were used to reverse transcribe roughly 0.45 to 1 ug of RNA. TCR beta CDR3 was amplified by immunoSEQ multiplex PCR. This amplification extended across 54 Vbeta and 13 Jbeta segments. TCRdb reprocessed the immunoSEQ multiplex PCR reads via MiXCR and lists one record per CDR3 protein. The sample contains around 99,000 distinct CDR3 sequences, less than 97% of which appear only once.

This sequence originates from a human donor in good health. The chain has TRBV20-1 and TRBJ2-3; a possible D gene is TRBD1 (6 bases). The material sequenced was CD4+ T cells from PBMCs. The CDR3 here is CSAPQGLKDTQYF. DNA of the CDR3: TGCAGTGCCCCTCAGGGGTTAAAAGATACGCAGTATTTT.